The T cell receptor beta chain under discussion was sequenced for a study of post-analysis software for immune sequencing data. On the study more broadly: There were relapsing-remitting, secondary progressive and progressive-relapsing multiple sclerosis among the disease courses included.

Study-wide points: Strong co-clustering by F measure was seen for same-batch samples. The study found significantly lower normalized Chao1 diversity in multiple sclerosis patients than in controls.

The authors incorporated unique molecular identifiers into the TCR beta cDNA libraries. One entry per CDR3 protein, called by TCRdb with MiXCR from the PCR reads. The sample carries fewer than 850,000 distinct CDR3 sequences, roughly 27% recorded once. Comments on this clonotype: Its matching antigen is unknown.

Sequenced material: blood. This clonotype originated in a girl between 10 and 17 years old with multiple sclerosis.

CDR3 DNA: TGTGCCAGCATCGCCGCGGGCCCGAACACTGAAGCTTTCTTT. This encodes CASIAAGPNTEAFF. The chain recombines TRBV6-5 with TRBJ1-1; D remains ambiguous. Germline CDR1 MNHEY, CDR2 SVGAGI. V lost 7 bases and J 1 base, leaving 13 bases between the germline ends. CDR3 length: 14 residues.